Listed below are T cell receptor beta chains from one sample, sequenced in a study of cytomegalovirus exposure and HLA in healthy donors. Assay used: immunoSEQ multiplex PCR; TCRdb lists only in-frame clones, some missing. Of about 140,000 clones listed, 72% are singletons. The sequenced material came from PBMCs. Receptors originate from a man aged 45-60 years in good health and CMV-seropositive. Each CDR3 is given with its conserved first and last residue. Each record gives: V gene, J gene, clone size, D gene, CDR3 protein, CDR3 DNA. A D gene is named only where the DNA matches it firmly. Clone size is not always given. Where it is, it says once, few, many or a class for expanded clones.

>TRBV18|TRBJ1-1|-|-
CASSLPTGHTEAFF
TGTGCCAGCTCACTACCAACAGGGCACACTGAAGCTTTCTTT
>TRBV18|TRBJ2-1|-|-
CASSPLVGNQGEQFF
TGTGCCAGCTCACCACTCGTGGGTAACCAGGGTGAGCAGTTCTTC
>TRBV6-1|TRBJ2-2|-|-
CASSPRTAITGELFF
TGTGCCAGCAGTCCGCGGACTGCTATAACCGGGGAGCTGTTTTTT
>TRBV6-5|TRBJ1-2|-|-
CASQDQGYGYTF
TGTGCCAGCCAGGATCAGGGCTATGGCTACACCTTC
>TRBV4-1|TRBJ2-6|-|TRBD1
CASSPKDRGLLSGANVLTF
TGCGCCAGCAGCCCTAAGGACAGGGGGCTTCTCTCTGGGGCCAACGTCCTGACTTTC
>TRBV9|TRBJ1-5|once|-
CASSVGSSQPQHF
TGTGCCAGCAGCGTAGGGTCTAGTCAGCCCCAGCATTTT
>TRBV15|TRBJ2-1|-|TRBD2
CATSRGLAGEDEQFF
TGTGCCACCAGCAGGGGACTAGCGGGGGAGGATGAGCAGTTCTTC
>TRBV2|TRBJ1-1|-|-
CASSLRESMNTEAFF
TGTGCCAGCAGCCTCAGGGAATCGATGAACACTGAAGCTTTCTTT
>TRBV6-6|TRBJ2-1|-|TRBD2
CASGAGGTYNEQFF
TGTGCCAGCGGAGCGGGGGGGACCTACAATGAGCAGTTCTTC
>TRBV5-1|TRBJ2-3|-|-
CASSGAGYHTSTDTQYF
TGCGCCAGCAGTGGGGCGGGATACCACACTAGCACAGATACGCAGTATTTT
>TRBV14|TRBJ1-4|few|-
CASSQEEHGAFNEKLFF
TGTGCCAGCAGCCAAGAAGAACATGGAGCCTTTAATGAAAAACTGTTTTTT
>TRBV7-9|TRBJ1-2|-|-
CASSFATANGFYTF
TGTGCCAGCAGCTTCGCAACCGCGAACGGGTTTTACACCTTC
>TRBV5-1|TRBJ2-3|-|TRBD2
CASSIRLAGTDTQYF
TGCGCCAGCAGCATACGACTAGCGGGCACAGATACGCAGTATTTT
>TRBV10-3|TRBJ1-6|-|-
CATLPIPNSPLHF
TGTGCCACCCTCCCTATACCAAATTCACCCCTCCACTTT
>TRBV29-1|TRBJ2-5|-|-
CSVEGGEQETQYF
TGCAGCGTTGAAGGGGGGGAGCAAGAGACCCAGTACTTC
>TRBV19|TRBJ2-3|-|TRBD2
CASSIGMTSGRTDTQYF
TGTGCCAGTAGTATAGGGATGACTAGCGGGAGGACAGATACGCAGTATTTT
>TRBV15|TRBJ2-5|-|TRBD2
CATSRGGGAGETQYF
TGTGCCACCAGCAGAGGCGGGGGGGCCGGAGAGACCCAGTACTTC
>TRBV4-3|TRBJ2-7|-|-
CASSPTGGPFYEQYF
TGCGCCAGCAGCCCAACTGGTGGGCCTTTCTACGAGCAGTACTTC
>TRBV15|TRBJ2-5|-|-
CATSRDRSGGETQYF
TGTGCCACCAGCAGAGATCGGAGCGGCGGCGAGACCCAGTACTTC
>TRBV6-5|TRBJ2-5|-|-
CASSSGYQETQYF
TGTGCCAGCAGTTCAGGGTACCAAGAGACCCAGTACTTC
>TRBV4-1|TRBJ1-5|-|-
CASSQAGPSSNQPQHF
TGCGCCAGCAGCCAAGCAGGGCCTTCATCCAATCAGCCCCAGCATTTT
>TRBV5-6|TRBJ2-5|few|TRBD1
CASSFYRGETQYF
TGTGCCAGCAGCTTTTACAGGGGCGAGACCCAGTACTTC
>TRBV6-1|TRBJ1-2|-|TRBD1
CASSEIRDRAVHTF
TGTGCCAGCAGTGAAATCCGGGACAGGGCAGTCCACACCTTC
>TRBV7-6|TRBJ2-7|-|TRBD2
CASRGGSAREQYF
TGTGCCAGCCGGGGAGGGAGCGCTCGCGAGCAGTACTTC
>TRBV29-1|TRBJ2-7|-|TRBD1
CSAGGPGQGAYEQYF
TGCAGCGCCGGGGGTCCGGGACAGGGGGCCTACGAGCAGTACTTC
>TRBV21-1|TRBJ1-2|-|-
CASSIEEGGYTF
TGTGCCAGCAGCATCGAGGAGGGTGGCTACACCTTC
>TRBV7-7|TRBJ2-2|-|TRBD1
CASSKTGFATGELFF
TGTGCCAGCAGCAAGACAGGGTTCGCCACCGGGGAGCTGTTTTTT